A single sample gave rise to the 27 T cell receptor beta chains below, sequenced in a study of early T cells in non-severe SARS-CoV-2 infection. MiXCR was run by TCRdb on the 5' RACE reads, yielding one entry per CDR3 protein. The profile shows some 64,000 distinct CDR3 sequences, approximately 8.8% of them singletons. Source: whole blood, taken at baseline. The receptors were gathered from an adult who was a healthcare worker with PCR-confirmed SARS-CoV-2 infection or an uninfected control (not recorded which).

This chain joins TRBV7-6 and TRBJ2-7, with no clear D. The V gene lost 4 bases and the J gene lost 2 bases, with 9 bases spanning the gap. The germline V gene has CDR1 SGHVS and CDR2 FNYEAQ. CDR3 size: 13 residues. The CDR3 sequence is CASSSRVAYEQYF. The CDR3 DNA reads as TGTGCCAGCAGCTCCCGGGTAGCCTACGAGCAGTACTTC.

This clonotype was counted at least ten times. The chain combines TRBV9 with TRBJ1-2, with D tentatively TRBD1 (5 bases). The CDR3 loop spans 20 amino acids. Germline V gene sequence: CDR1 SGDLS, CDR2 YYNGEE. Trimming took off 4 bases at V and 3 bases at J, with 31 bases between the two ends. The CDR3 DNA reads as TGTGCCAGCAGCCCTCGACGACGGTCACTGGGGCTCCTCAAGGACTATGGCTACACCTTC. Amino acid sequence: CASSPRRRSLGLLKDYGYTF.

The V and J genes are TRBV19 and TRBJ2-5; 7 nucleotides align to TRBD1. J gave up 4 bases and V 3 bases, and 11 bases lay outside the gene matches. The CDR3 length is 16 residues. Germline assignment: CDR1 LNHDA and CDR2 SQIVND (reference sequence). The CDR3 is CASSISGTDLGETQYF. The CDR3 DNA reads TGTGCCAGTAGTATTTCCGGGACAGACCTAGGAGAGACCCAGTACTTC.

At least ten counts were recorded for this clonotype. This chain connects TRBV10-3 to TRBJ1-2, with TRBD1 identical over 9 bases. This CDR3 contains 13 residues. V dropped 6 bases and J dropped 6; count of bases not matched to a gene: 5. CDR1 and CDR2 from the germline V gene are ENHRY and SYGVKD. The DNA for the CDR3 is TGTGCCATCAGGAGGGACAGGGCGAATGGCTACACCTTC. Protein product: CAIRRDRANGYTF.

This clonotype was observed at least ten times. The chain carries TRBV7-2 and TRBJ2-3, with TRBD2 matching 9 bases. Germline CDR1 is SGHTA and CDR2 is FQGNSA. This CDR3 comprises 17 residues. The J segment lost 5 bases and the V segment lost 5 bases, leaving 14 bases of the junction unmatched. CDR3 sequence: CASSPPGREGLGDTQYF. In nucleotides, the CDR3 is TGTGCCAGCAGCCCTCCGGGGCGGGAGGGCCTGGGAGATACGCAGTATTTT.

There are a few counts of this clonotype. The gene calls are TRBV9 and TRBJ2-1; D is possibly TRBD1 (5 bases). The CDR3 has 15 amino acids. V lost 3 bases, J lost 0 bases, and 10 bases lay in between. CDR1 and CDR2 from the germline V gene are SGDLS and YYNGEE. CDR3 residues: CASSGQGLSYNEQFF. The CDR3 nucleotides read TGTGCCAGCAGCGGGCAGGGTCTCTCCTACAATGAGCAGTTCTTC.

This clonotype was picked up a small number of times. This chain connects TRBV7-9 to TRBJ2-6; TRBD2 matches at 7 bases. Germline V lookup: CDR1 SEHNR, CDR2 FQNEAQ (reference sequence). With V trimmed by 3 bases and J by 0 bases, 5 bases remained unmatched. This CDR3 spans 17 amino acids. The CDR3 sequence is CASSLPSGVSGANVLTF. DNA for the CDR3: TGTGCCAGCAGCTTGCCTAGCGGCGTCTCTGGGGCCAACGTCCTGACTTTC.

The J gene is TRBJ2-1, the V gene TRBV7-3; 9 positions agree with TRBD1. The CDR3 covers 14 residues. From germline, CDR1 is SGHTA and CDR2 FQGTGA. V was clipped by 4 bases and J by 8 bases; unmatched bases: 6. CDR3 loop: CASSSTGGLDEQFF. As DNA, the CDR3 is TGTGCCAGCAGCTCCACAGGGGGCTTAGATGAGCAGTTCTTC.

This clonotype appeared many times. Here the CDR3 DNA reads TGTGCCAGCAGTTACTCGCAGGGAATGGCTGAAGCTTTCTTT. Amino acid sequence: CASSYSQGMAEAFF. The chain is built from TRBV6-5 and TRBJ1-1; the D gene is possibly TRBD1 (5 bases). This CDR3 has 14 residues. Germline V CDR1 and CDR2: MNHEY, SVGAGI. The V end lost 0 bases, the J end lost 6 bases, and 11 bases lay between the germline ends.

J is TRBJ2-5 and V is TRBV27; TRBD1 matches 8 bases. The CDR3 is 14 residues long. V lost 5 bases, J lost 4 bases, and 6 bases stayed unmatched. Germline values: CDR1 MNHEY, CDR2 SMNVEV (reference sequence). The CDR3 here is CASSIDRGPETQYF. In DNA form, the CDR3 reads TGTGCCAGCAGTATAGACAGGGGCCCAGAGACCCAGTACTTC.

The genes are TRBV27 and TRBJ2-5; 8 bases line up with TRBD2. After removal of 2 bases from V and 3 bases from J, the junction contained 8 bases not matched to a gene. This CDR3 has 16 amino acids. Germline-derived CDR1 and CDR2 are MNHEY and SMNVEV (reference sequence). CDR3 residues: CASSLRTSGAEETQYF. The CDR3 coding sequence is TGTGCCAGCAGTTTACGTACTAGCGGAGCGGAAGAGACCCAGTACTTC.

This clonotype was seen at least ten times. The J gene is TRBJ1-2, the V gene TRBV3-1; TRBD1 might be the D (5 bases). Germline V gene data show CDR1 as LGHDT and CDR2 as YNNKEL (reference sequence). V lost 2 bases and J 5 bases, leaving 9 bases between the germline ends. This CDR3 comprises 13 residues. CDR3 amino acids: CASSQTQGYGYTF. DNA of the CDR3: TGTGCCAGCAGCCAAACCCAGGGTTATGGCTACACCTTC.

This clonotype was observed many times. The rearrangement uses TRBV27 and TRBJ2-7; TRBD2 matches at 9 bases. V was clipped by 2 bases and J by 4 bases; unmatched bases: 6. The CDR3 runs 15 residues. Per germline, CDR1 MNHEY and CDR2 SMNVEV (reference sequence). CDR3 nucleotides: TGTGCCAGCAGTTTAAGGCTAGCGGGGCTTTACGAGCAGTACTTC. This codes for CASSLRLAGLYEQYF.

This clonotype was counted between two and nine times. The chain links TRBV20-1 to TRBJ1-1; D remains ambiguous. Per the germline V gene, CDR1 is DFQATT and CDR2 is SNEGSKA (reference sequence). The V end lost 2 bases, the J end lost 1 base, and 5 bases lay between the germline ends. CDR3 size: 12 residues. CDR3 sequence (DNA): TGCAGTGCTAGACAGGCGAACACTGAAGCTTTCTTT. Protein sequence: CSARQANTEAFF.

Of note for this clonotype: A read error may produce the germline difference seen at one junction end. CDR3 loop: CACSYRDRNSPLHF. The CDR3 region has the DNA TGTGCCTGCAGTTACCGGGATAGGAATTCACCCCTCCACTTT. The V call is TRBV6-5, the J call TRBJ1-6; no definite D call. The CDR3 has 14 residues. Germline V CDR1 and CDR2: MNHEY, SVGAGI.

The chain recombines TRBV4-1 with TRBJ2-7; no clear D gene. Trimming stripped 1 base from V and 0 bases from J, with 16 bases between. The CDR3 sequence is 17 residues long. Germline lookup yields CDR1 MGHRA and CDR2 YSYEKL. CDR3 protein: CASSQGIEASSSYEQYF. The CDR3 DNA follows: TGCGCCAGCAGCCAAGGGATCGAAGCGTCGAGCTCCTACGAGCAGTACTTC.

This clonotype rates as medium-sized (0.01 to 0.1%). The V gene is TRBV6-2 or TRBV6-3, the J gene TRBJ2-7, with D uncertain. Trimming cost V 5 bases and J 7 bases, with 9 bases left between them. There are 11 residues in the CDR3. Germline V gene sequence: CDR1 MNHEY, CDR2 SVGEGT. The DNA of the CDR3 is TGTGCCAGCAGTCCCGGACGGGAGCAGTACTTC. This translates into CASSPGREQYF.

This clonotype was detected a few times. The CDR3 sequence: CASRPERQGRLADTQYF. As DNA, the CDR3 is TGTGCCAGCAGACCAGAACGACAGGGGAGGTTGGCAGATACGCAGTATTTT. The chain employs TRBV12-3 or TRBV12-4 and TRBJ2-3, with 8 bases that match TRBD1. Trimming at V came to 6 bases and at J to 4 bases, leaving 15 bases not matched to a gene. There are 17 residues in the CDR3.

This clonotype was seen only a few times. The rearrangement joins TRBV7-2 to TRBJ2-2, with 8 bases matching TRBD1. The CDR3 spans 16 residues. V lost 8 bases and J lost 1; bases outside the gene matches: 9. Germline V lookup: CDR1 SGHTA, CDR2 FQGNSA. The CDR3: CASPPRGTGNTGELFF. CDR3 in DNA: TGTGCCAGCCCGCCCCGGGGGACAGGGAACACCGGGGAGCTGTTTTTT.

This clonotype has more than one count but fewer than ten. J is TRBJ2-7 and V is TRBV20-1; 10 bases agree with TRBD1. This CDR3 is 14 amino acids long. The germline V gene has CDR1 DFQATT and CDR2 SNEGSKA (reference sequence). V gave up 5 bases and J gave up 0 bases; unmatched junction bases: 4. In nucleotides, the CDR3 is TGCAGTGCTCTGACAGGGGGCGCCTCCTACGAGCAGTACTTC. It is translated as CSALTGGASYEQYF.

A few counts support this clonotype. The chain couples TRBV12-3 or TRBV12-4 to TRBJ1-6, with D perhaps TRBD1 (6 bases). Trimming took off 6 bases at V and 7 bases at J, with 13 bases between the two ends. The CDR3 totals 14 residues. The DNA of the CDR3 is TGTGCCAGCAGCCTTACAGGGCCGAATTCACCCCTCCACTTT. Amino acids: CASSLTGPNSPLHF.

This clonotype was observed many times. This chain links TRBV4-2 with TRBJ1-1; D is possibly TRBD1 (5 bases). The V gene's germline CDR1 is LGHNA and CDR2 YNFKEQ. The V end was cut by 0 bases, the J end by 1 base, with 18 bases between. The CDR3 is 18 amino acids. CDR3 region: CASSQDRGPVSPNTEAFF. The CDR3 nucleotides read TGTGCCAGCAGCCAAGATAGGGGCCCCGTGAGCCCGAACACTGAAGCTTTCTTT.

This clonotype was recorded a few times. This chain links TRBV6-2 or TRBV6-3 with TRBJ2-5; TRBD2 agrees at 11 bases. The CDR3 spans 15 residues. From germline, CDR1 is MNHEY and CDR2 SVGEGT. The trim removed 4 bases at V and 3 bases at J, leaving 4 bases unmatched. The CDR3 coding sequence is TGTGCCAGCAGTTCCATGGGACTAGCGGAAGAGACCCAGTACTTC. Translating gives CASSSMGLAEETQYF.

This clonotype was picked up many times. The chain is built from TRBV6-6 and TRBJ1-2; 7 bases line up with TRBD1. CDR1 and CDR2 (germline): MNHNY, SVGAGI (reference sequence). The CDR3 totals 16 residues. Trimming took 6 bases from V and 2 from J; bases not matched to a gene: 12. Here the CDR3 reads CASSITGASINYGYTF. CDR3 nucleotides: TGTGCCAGCAGCATAACAGGGGCCTCAATCAACTATGGCTACACCTTC.

This clonotype showed up many times. The chain carries TRBV7-3 and TRBJ2-2; D gene ambiguous. Trimming cost V 4 bases and J 0 bases, with 12 bases left between them. The CDR3 runs to 16 residues. CDR1 is SGHTA, CDR2 FQGTGA, per germline. This chain's CDR3 is CASSSQLWPNTGELFF. DNA of the CDR3: TGTGCCAGCAGCTCCCAATTATGGCCGAACACCGGGGAGCTGTTTTTT.

This clonotype turned up a few times. V gene TRBV15 combines with J gene TRBJ1-1; TRBD1 agrees at 8 bases. The V segment lost 2 bases and the J segment 4 bases; nucleotides outside the gene matches: 3. The CDR3 has 14 amino acids. Germline V CDR1 and CDR2: LNHNV, YYDKDF (reference sequence). Written as DNA, the CDR3 is TGTGCCACCAGCAGACCAGGGGGCCCCACTGAAGCTTTCTTT. Amino acid sequence: CATSRPGGPTEAFF.

This clonotype was counted at least ten times. The chain has TRBV5-4 and TRBJ1-6; weak D call: TRBD1 (5 bases). V was pared by 4 bases and J by 5 bases, with 7 bases between. Germline lookup yields CDR1 SGHNT and CDR2 YYREEE (reference sequence). The CDR3 sequence is 13 residues long. As DNA, the CDR3 is TGTGCCAGCAGCAAACAGGATAATTCACCCCTCCACTTT. Its translation is CASSKQDNSPLHF.